The 25 T cell receptor beta chains presented below share a single source sample, sequenced in a study of regulatory T cells in long-lasting Graves disease. Time point reported: newly diagnosed GD, antithyroid drugs for less than 3 months. Extracted RNA from PBMCs served as the source of the TCR library. For TCR beta, libraries came from iRepertoire HTBI primers and Arm-PCR of CDR3 regions. TCRdb reanalysed the multiplex PCR reads using MiXCR and keeps one entry per CDR3 protein. The sample lists approximately 400,000 distinct CDR3 sequences, approximately 15% occurring once. These data were likewise used in another study, on T cells in Graves' hyperthyroidism and ophthalmopathy.

The starting material was peripheral blood mononuclear cells (PBMCs), obtained at new diagnosis, from a patient treated with antithyroid drugs. The receptors shown here come from a woman aged 40 to 50 with Graves disease.

The rearrangement joins TRBV6-1 to TRBJ2-1, with 7 positions matching TRBD1. The trim removed 5 bases at V and 6 bases at J, leaving 4 bases unmatched. This CDR3 has 13 amino acids. The germline V gene has CDR1 MNHNS and CDR2 SASEGT. CDR3 nucleotide sequence: TGTGCCAGCAGTCCGACAGGGTCCAATGAGCAGTTCTTC. Protein: CASSPTGSNEQFF.

There are many counts of this clonotype. The gene calls are TRBV6-1 and TRBJ2-7; 7 nucleotides agree with TRBD2. With 4 bases clipped from V and 2 bases from J, the junction kept 8 bases outside the gene matches. This CDR3 contains 15 residues. CDR1 and CDR2 from the germline V gene are MNHNS and SASEGT. DNA of the CDR3: TGTGCCAGCAGTGTCAGGGAGGGGACCACCTACGAGCAGTACTTC. Its protein product is CASSVREGTTYEQYF.

J is TRBJ1-5 and V is TRBV6-1; unclear D gene. V dropped 6 bases and J dropped 0 bases, with 12 bases sitting between them. This CDR3 is built from 15 residues. Germline CDR1 MNHNS, CDR2 SASEGT. In DNA, the CDR3 is TGTGCCAGCAGCCCCTTGGGGAATAGCAATCAGCCCCAGCATTTT. Amino acids: CASSPLGNSNQPQHF.

The CDR3 is CASSSGGGAHTDTQYF. CDR3 nucleotide sequence: TGTGCCAGCAGCTCGGGGGGGGGGGCCCACACAGATACGCAGTATTTT. The chain employs TRBV7-8 and TRBJ2-3; 8 bases align to TRBD2. This CDR3 contains 16 residues. CDR1 SGHVS and CDR2 FQNEAQ come from the germline V gene. The trim removed 4 bases at V and 2 bases at J, leaving 8 bases unmatched.

This clonotype was seen more than once but under ten times. The chain uses TRBV27 and TRBJ1-5, with a possible D match to TRBD1 (5 bases). The CDR3 runs to 15 residues. Germline V CDR1 and CDR2: MNHEY, SMNVEV (reference sequence). V was clipped by 5 bases and J by 6 bases, with 17 bases between them. The CDR3 sequence: CASSPAGGVSQPQHF. Here the CDR3 DNA reads TGTGCCAGCAGTCCAGCCGGGGGAGTAAGTCAGCCCCAGCATTTT.

This clonotype occurred many times. The J gene is TRBJ2-7, the V gene TRBV12-5; D may be TRBD2 (7 bases). The CDR3 contains 16 residues. Trimming took 3 bases from V and 1 from J, leaving 16 bases between them. CDR1 and CDR2 (germline): LGHNT, FRNRAP. Here the CDR3 reads CASGFGGAAGSYEQYF. The CDR3, as DNA: TGTGCTAGTGGTTTTGGGGGCGCAGCGGGGTCCTACGAGCAGTACTTC.

This clonotype was observed a few times. The CDR3 is CASIGELYEQFF. The DNA of the CDR3 is TGTGCCAGCATAGGGGAGCTGTATGAGCAGTTCTTC. The chain is built from TRBV28 and TRBJ2-1, with D perhaps being TRBD1 or TRBD2 (5 bases each). V lost 7 bases and J lost 8, with 12 bases in between. The CDR3 covers 12 residues. Germline V gene sequence: CDR1 MDHEN, CDR2 SYDVKM.

This clonotype has more than one count but fewer than ten. This sequence joins TRBV5-1 and TRBJ2-3, with a weak D call TRBD1 (6 bases). There are 14 residues in the CDR3. Germline-derived CDR1 and CDR2 are SGHRS and YFSETQ. The V gene lost 4 bases and the J gene lost 6 bases, with 15 bases spanning the gap. CDR3 amino acids: CASSHGQQHDTQYF. The CDR3 DNA reads as TGCGCCAGCAGCCACGGACAGCAACATGATACGCAGTATTTT.

The chain recombines TRBV3-1 with TRBJ2-7; 7 bases line up with TRBD2. Trimming removed 0 bases from V and 2 bases from J; junction bases left unmatched: 7. The CDR3 has 16 residues. Germline V gene lookup returns CDR1 LGHDT and CDR2 YNNKEL (reference sequence). The CDR3 loop is CASSQEGLAETYEQYF. The DNA for the CDR3 is TGTGCCAGCAGCCAAGAAGGTCTAGCGGAGACCTACGAGCAGTACTTC.

This clonotype was counted at least ten times. V usage is TRBV15 and J usage is TRBJ1-2, with 9 bases lining up with TRBD1. V was clipped by 5 bases and J by 6 bases; unmatched bases: 10. CDR3 length: 15 amino acids. The germline V gene has CDR1 LNHNV and CDR2 YYDKDF (reference sequence). CDR3 bases: TGTGCCACCAGCCGACAGGACAGGGGCGGGGATGGCTACACCTTC. It specifies CATSRQDRGGDGYTF. Looking up the rest from reference TRBV15 and TRBJ1-2 gives the full variable domain: DAMVIQNPRYQVTQFGKPVTLSCSQTLNHNVMYWYQQKSSQAPKLLFHYYDKDFNNEADTPDNFQSRRPNTSFCFLDIRSPGLGDTAMYLCATSRQDRGGDGYTFGSGTRLTVV.

This clonotype was recorded at least ten times. This rearrangement joins TRBV28 to TRBJ2-1, with a tentative D call TRBD1 (6 bases). Germline V gene sequence: CDR1 MDHEN, CDR2 SYDVKM. Trimming removed 8 bases at V and 6 bases at J, with 20 bases between. The CDR3 extends over 15 amino acids. Here the CDR3 reads CASSDRNKATNEQFF. CDR3 nucleotides: TGTGCCAGCTCAGACAGGAACAAAGCCACCAATGAGCAGTTCTTC.

In this sample, this clonotype turned up a few times. The chain is built from TRBV12-3 or TRBV12-4 and TRBJ2-1; TRBD2 aligns across 9 bases. This CDR3 has 16 amino acids. V trimming: 7 bases; J trimming: 3 bases; junction bases outside the gene matches: 10. The CDR3 region is CASTFSGTSLYNEQFF. The CDR3 region has the DNA TGTGCCAGCACCTTTTCCGGGACTAGCCTCTACAATGAGCAGTTCTTC.

This clonotype was seen many times. J is TRBJ2-1 and V is TRBV24-1, with D tentatively TRBD1 (6 bases). The CDR3 sequence is 11 residues long. Germline V gene data show CDR1 as KGHDR and CDR2 as SFDVKD. With 5 bases removed from V and 8 bases from J, the gap between germline ends came to 6 bases. The CDR3 sequence is CATSAGDEQFF. The CDR3 DNA reads TGTGCCACCAGTGCAGGGGATGAGCAGTTCTTC.

The chain carries TRBV5-1 and TRBJ2-7; tentatively, D is TRBD1 or TRBD2 (5 bases each). Germline-derived CDR1 and CDR2 are SGHRS and YFSETQ. The CDR3 has 13 residues. V was pared by 5 bases and J by 2 bases, with 11 bases between. This CDR3 is CASRLMGAYEQYF. DNA of the CDR3: TGCGCCAGCAGACTGATGGGGGCCTACGAGCAGTACTTC.

There are a few counts of this clonotype. The genes are TRBV20-1 and TRBJ2-1, with D perhaps matching TRBD2 (7 bases). The CDR3 extends over 12 amino acids. Germline loops: CDR1 DFQATT, CDR2 SNEGSKA (reference sequence). The germline V and J ends were trimmed by 6 bases and 11 bases, with 17 bases remaining between them. The CDR3 spells CSAGGQGGQQFF. For the CDR3, the DNA is TGCAGTGCCGGGGGGCAGGGAGGGCAGCAGTTCTTC.

This clonotype was found many times. V and J are TRBV12-3 or TRBV12-4 and TRBJ1-1; D possibly corresponds to TRBD1 (6 bases). This CDR3 spans 15 amino acids. V was clipped by 5 bases and J by 3 bases, with 16 bases between them. CDR3 protein: CASSLDRRGDTEAFF. The CDR3 DNA follows: TGTGCCAGCAGTCTCGACAGGCGTGGGGACACTGAAGCTTTCTTT.

The J gene is TRBJ2-5, the V gene TRBV7-3; the D gene is possibly TRBD1 (6 bases). The CDR3 is made up of 14 amino acids. CDR1 is SGHTA, CDR2 FQGTGA, per germline. The ends were cut back, 4 bases at V and 3 bases at J, with 12 bases in the middle. DNA of the CDR3: TGTGCCAGCAGCTCTTCCGGGACAAAAGAGACCCAGTACTTC. Its translation: CASSSSGTKETQYF. The variable domain in full, completed from reference TRBV7-3 and TRBJ2-5, reads GAGVSQTPSNKVTEKGKYVELRCDPISGHTALYWYRQSLGQGPEFLIYFQGTGAADDSGLPNDRFFAVRPEGSVSTLKIQRTERGDSAVYLCASSSSGTKETQYFGPGTRLLVL.

This clonotype has at least ten counts. In DNA form, the CDR3 reads TGTGCCAGCGACCGCCTTCCTGGCGGGGAGACCCAGTACTTC. Translation gives CASDRLPGGETQYF. The chain links TRBV6-1 to TRBJ2-5; weak D call: TRBD2 (5 bases). Looked up from germline, CDR1 is MNHNS and CDR2 is SASEGT. The CDR3 contains 14 residues. Trimming pared 8 bases from V and 5 bases from J, leaving 18 bases between.

There are many counts of this clonotype. The genes are TRBV18 and TRBJ1-2; D is unclear. CDR1 KGHSH and CDR2 LQKENI come from the germline V gene. The CDR3 totals 16 residues. With 0 bases removed from V and 2 bases from J, the gap between germline ends came to 13 bases. This CDR3 is CASSPPMTPQNYGYTF. CDR3 DNA: TGTGCCAGCTCACCACCGATGACACCGCAAAACTATGGCTACACCTTC.

Regarding this clonotype: Compared with germline, one end of the junction differs, possibly owing to a read error. The gene calls are TRBV6-6 and TRBJ2-2, with 8 bases aligning to TRBD2. This CDR3 contains 17 residues. Germline assignment: CDR1 MNHNY and CDR2 SVGAGI (reference sequence). DNA of the CDR3: TGTGCCAGCAATTACTCGTTTGGCGGGAGGTCTACTGGGGAGCTGTTTTTT. Residues: CASNYSFGGRSTGELFF.

J is TRBJ2-5 and V is TRBV10-3; 11 bases agree with TRBD1. V lost 0 bases, J lost 2 bases, and 5 bases stayed unmatched. Germline CDR1 and CDR2: ENHRY and SYGVKD. The CDR3 has 17 residues. The CDR3 is CAISESSGTGGQETQYF. CDR3 DNA: TGTGCCATCAGTGAGTCGTCGGGGACAGGGGGGCAAGAGACCCAGTACTTC.

With respect to this clonotype: A far larger clone is one nucleotide away, so this likely arose from a read error. The J gene is TRBJ2-5, the V gene TRBV6-1, with TRBD1 matching 8 bases. Germline-derived CDR1 and CDR2 are MNHNS and SASEGT. The V and J ends lost 3 bases and 6 bases, in that order; junction bases with no gene match: 12. The CDR3 is 16 amino acids. This chain's CDR3 is CASSDGEAGGWKTQYF. The CDR3 DNA follows: TGTGCCAGCAGTGATGGCGAGGCAGGGGGCTGGAAGACCCAGTACTTC.

In its sample, this clonotype was seen many times. V gene TRBV28 combines with J gene TRBJ1-2; 7 bases are a match to TRBD1. The CDR3 contains 18 residues. V shed 3 bases, J shed 2 bases, and the junction held 15 bases outside the gene matches. The germline V gene has CDR1 MDHEN and CDR2 SYDVKM. In nucleotides, the CDR3 is TGTGCCAGCAGTTTGCAGGGGGATGATATTGTTTTGAACTATGGCTACACCTTC. Translation gives CASSLQGDDIVLNYGYTF.

This clonotype was seen repeatedly, ten times or more. At one end the junction does not follow the germline gene, possibly because of a read error. The chain is built from TRBV6-1 and TRBJ1-1, with TRBD1 as a possible D gene (6 bases). CDR3 length equals 15 residues. Germline CDR1 MNHNS, CDR2 SASEGT. The CDR3 is CASSELAGENAEAFF. Here the CDR3 DNA reads TGTGCCAGCAGTGAACTGGCAGGGGAGAACGCTGAAGCTTTCTTT.

This clonotype came up many times. V and J are TRBV20-1 and TRBJ2-1; TRBD2 aligns across 10 bases. The J segment lost 4 bases and the V segment lost 0 bases, leaving 6 bases of the junction unmatched. The germline V gene has CDR1 DFQATT and CDR2 SNEGSKA (reference sequence). The CDR3 extends over 16 amino acids. The CDR3 DNA reads as TGCAGTGCTAGAGATCGGCTAGCGGGAGTATACAATGAGCAGTTCTTC. Its translation is CSARDRLAGVYNEQFF.